The 20 T cell receptor beta chains in this list originate from one sample, sequenced in a study of human T cells and chemical hapten exposure. Treatment defined: therapeutic diphenylcyclopropenone sensitization with weekly scalp DPC. Separate cDNA molecules received unique molecular identifiers, which the library attached to them. TCRdb ran MiXCR on the reads and lists one entry per CDR3 protein. The sample yields over 4,500 distinct CDR3 sequences, around 51% seen once. The sequences come from whole blood, collected before DPC sensitization or 2, 6, or about 24 weeks after (not recorded which). Every receptor here comes from an adult with alopecia areata. Some clones in this sample may be carry-over from other donors' samples. This table probably holds off-target reads from a library built for another chain.

This clonotype showed up just a few times. The chain joins TRBV6-5 to TRBJ2-1; D gene unclear. This CDR3 spans 16 amino acids. Germline CDR1 is MNHEY and CDR2 is SVGAGI. V lost 5 bases, J lost 5 bases, and 19 bases lay in between. In nucleotides, the CDR3 is TGTGCCAGCAGTGTGTCCTTGGCCCGGAGAGACAATGAGCAGTTCTTC. This sequence encodes CASSVSLARRDNEQFF.

V gene TRBV10-3 combines with J gene TRBJ2-3, with D perhaps TRBD2 (5 bases). V gave up 3 bases and J gave up 4 bases, with 11 bases separating them. CDR1 is ENHRY, CDR2 SYGVKD, per germline. The CDR3 runs 14 residues. As DNA, the CDR3 is TGTGCCATCAGTGACTCCGAGGGCTCAGATACGCAGTATTTT. Translated, it gives CAISDSEGSDTQYF.

The V gene is TRBV20-1, the J gene TRBJ2-5; 7 bases map to TRBD2. CDR3 length equals 15 residues. Germline-derived CDR1 and CDR2 are DFQATT and SNEGSKA (reference sequence). V shed 2 bases and J 5 bases; nucleotides not matched to a gene: 11. The CDR3 here is CSARHAGVPGETQYF. The CDR3 bases are TGCAGTGCTAGACACGCGGGAGTACCTGGGGAGACCCAGTACTTC.

This clonotype was detected only a few times. This rearrangement joins TRBV11-2 to TRBJ2-2; D might be TRBD2 (6 bases). The CDR3 is 12 amino acids. Germline CDR1 and CDR2: SGHAT and FQNNGV. The CDR3 protein is CAEVEGTGELFF. DNA for the CDR3: TGTGCGGAAGTGGAGGGCACCGGGGAGCTGTTTTTT. The variable domain in full, with the rest retrieved from reference TRBV11-2 and TRBJ2-2, is EAGVAQSPRYKIIEKRQSVAFWCNPISGHATLYWYQQILGQGPKLLIQFQNNGVVDDSQLPKDRFSAERLKGVDSTLKIQPAKLEDSAVYLCAEVEGTGELFFGEGSRLTVL.

The sample holds a few counts of this clonotype. V is TRBV6-2 or TRBV6-3 and J is TRBJ2-7; tentative D call: TRBD2 (5 bases). Trimming took off 2 bases at V and 8 bases at J, with 13 bases between the two ends. Germline V gene data show CDR1 as MNHEY and CDR2 as SVGEGT. The CDR3 extends over 13 amino acids. The CDR3 region is CASSYGSGGQQYF. In DNA, the CDR3 is TGTGCCAGCAGTTACGGGTCAGGAGGTCAGCAGTACTTC.

J is TRBJ2-5 and V is TRBV12-3 or TRBV12-4; no clear D. Trimming removed 6 bases at V and 5 bases at J, with 16 bases between. This CDR3 contains 14 residues. This CDR3 is CASSPATLEETQYF. The CDR3 bases are TGTGCCAGCAGCCCGGCCACGCTTGAGGAGACCCAGTACTTC.

The chain links TRBV28 to TRBJ2-5; the D is unclear. Germline CDR1 MDHEN, CDR2 SYDVKM. The ends were cut back, 7 bases at V and 4 bases at J, with 7 bases in the middle. The CDR3 is 11 amino acids. The CDR3 nucleotides read TGTGCCAGCAAACAACCAGAGACCCAGTACTTC. Encoded protein: CASKQPETQYF. The variable domain in full, with the rest retrieved from reference TRBV28 and TRBJ2-5, is DVKVTQSSRYLVKRTGEKVFLECVQDMDHENMFWYRQDPGLGLRLIYFSYDVKMKEKGDIPEGYSVSREKKERFSLILESASTNQTSMYLCASKQPETQYFGPGTRLLVL.

The chain carries TRBV7-9 and TRBJ2-2; the D is unclear. CDR3 length: 12 residues. Between the trimmed V and J ends, which lost 5 bases and 10 bases, there was a span of 11 bases. Per the germline V gene, CDR1 is SEHNR and CDR2 is FQNEAQ (reference sequence). CDR3 DNA: TGTGCCAGCAGCCCTGGGTTGGTGGAGCTGTTTTTT. Translated: CASSPGLVELFF.

The V call is TRBV7-2, the J call TRBJ2-7; 8 bases align to TRBD1. V shed 3 bases and J 0 bases; nucleotides not matched to a gene: 1. Germline CDR1 is SGHTA and CDR2 is FQGNSA. The CDR3 sequence is 14 residues long. CDR3 amino acids: CASSLGQVSYEQYF. The CDR3 bases are TGTGCCAGCAGCTTGGGACAGGTCTCCTACGAGCAGTACTTC.

This clonotype was counted once. The chain uses TRBV5-1 and TRBJ2-7, with D maybe TRBD2 (5 bases). The germline gives CDR1 SGHRS, CDR2 YFSETQ. V was pared by 0 bases and J by 0 bases, with 13 bases between. The CDR3 spans 16 residues. The CDR3 DNA sequence: TGCGCCAGCAGCTTGGGCAGGCGGGTTAGCTCCTACGAGCAGTACTTC. This encodes CASSLGRRVSSYEQYF.

This chain connects TRBV11-2 to TRBJ2-3; 11 bases line up with TRBD2. This CDR3 has 15 amino acids. The ends lost 5 bases at V and 4 bases at J; junction bases unmatched: 5. The V gene's germline CDR1 is SGHAT and CDR2 FQNNGV. This CDR3 reads CASSPSGRMPDTQYF. The CDR3 DNA follows: TGTGCCAGCAGCCCTAGCGGGAGGATGCCAGATACGCAGTATTTT. Together with reference TRBV11-2 and TRBJ2-3, the CDR3 gives the full variable domain: EAGVAQSPRYKIIEKRQSVAFWCNPISGHATLYWYQQILGQGPKLLIQFQNNGVVDDSQLPKDRFSAERLKGVDSTLKIQPAKLEDSAVYLCASSPSGRMPDTQYFGPGTRLTVL.

The sample holds one count of this clonotype. The chain couples TRBV20-1 to TRBJ2-1; tentatively, D is TRBD2 (6 bases). Germline loops: CDR1 DFQATT, CDR2 SNEGSKA (reference sequence). The V gene lost 0 bases and the J gene lost 0 bases, with 18 bases spanning the gap. This CDR3 has 18 amino acids. The CDR3, as DNA: TGCAGTGCTAGAGATCCGCCTCTAGCGCCCAGCTCCTACAATGAGCAGTTCTTC. This translates into CSARDPPLAPSSYNEQFF.

The chain joins TRBV18 to TRBJ2-3, with 12 bases lining up with TRBD2. Losses at the gene ends were 5 bases for V and 2 bases for J; bases not matched to a gene: 5. The germline V gene encodes CDR1 KGHSH and CDR2 LQKENI. The CDR3 length is 16 residues. As DNA, the CDR3 is TGTGCCAGCTCAGCACTAGCGGGAGGTCCCACAGATACGCAGTATTTT. Translated: CASSALAGGPTDTQYF.

The sample holds a few counts of this clonotype. The chain recombines TRBV4-3 with TRBJ2-3; D gene uncertain. Germline CDR1 is LGHNA and CDR2 is YSLEER. V lost 0 bases, J lost 1 base, and 11 bases lay in between. The CDR3 length is 16 residues. The CDR3 protein is CASSQDQTARTDTQYF. The CDR3 DNA is TGCGCCAGCAGCCAAGATCAGACTGCCCGCACAGATACGCAGTATTTT.

A remark on this clonotype: Its ends do not fully match the called genes, so a read error is possible. The chain combines TRBV7-9 with TRBJ2-1; D not certain. The CDR3 is made up of 12 amino acids. Germline CDR1 is SEHNR and CDR2 is FQNEAQ (reference sequence). This CDR3 reads CASSLEQNEQFF. As DNA, the CDR3 is TGTGCCAGCAGTTTAGAGCAGAATGAGCAGTTCTTC.

This clonotype was found a few times. The CDR3 region has the DNA TGCAGTGCTAGGGGGACTAGAGTTTACGAGCAGTACTTC. It translates to CSARGTRVYEQYF. The rearrangement links TRBV20-1 to TRBJ2-7; 8 nucleotides align to TRBD2. The V segment lost 3 bases and the J segment 4 bases; nucleotides outside the gene matches: 5. This CDR3 contains 13 residues. Germline V gene lookup returns CDR1 DFQATT and CDR2 SNEGSKA (reference sequence).

A single count supports this clonotype. This chain links TRBV2 with TRBJ2-7; 9 nucleotides line up with TRBD1. CDR1 SNHLY and CDR2 FYNNEI come from the germline V gene. Trimming took 8 bases from V and 2 from J; bases not matched to a gene: 4. This CDR3 contains 13 residues. CDR3 loop: CASATGGTYEQYF. CDR3 in DNA: TGTGCCAGCGCGACAGGGGGAACCTACGAGCAGTACTTC.

This chain joins TRBV20-1 and TRBJ2-1, with D perhaps TRBD2 (6 bases). There are 14 residues in the CDR3. Germline CDR1 reads DFQATT; CDR2 reads SNEGSKA (reference sequence). Trimming cost V 7 bases and J 8 bases, with 21 bases left between them. The CDR3 nucleotides are TGCAGTGTGATACGAGGGAGGTCGGTCCATGAGCAGTTCTTC. This sequence encodes CSVIRGRSVHEQFF.

Only a few counts were recorded for this clonotype. The CDR3 reads CAWSLSITTGELFF. CDR3 bases: TGTGCCTGGAGTCTTAGCATTACCACCGGGGAGCTGTTTTTT. The J gene is TRBJ2-2, the V gene TRBV30; D ambiguous. V was clipped by 2 bases and J by 4 bases, with 11 bases between them. From germline, CDR1 is GTSNPN and CDR2 SVGIG (reference sequence). This CDR3 contains 14 residues.

Only a few counts were recorded for this clonotype. The J gene is TRBJ2-1, the V gene TRBV11-3, with TRBD2 identical over 10 bases. J gave up 7 bases and V 8 bases, and 11 bases lay outside the gene matches. Per the germline V gene, CDR1 is SGHNT and CDR2 is YENEEA. There are 15 residues in the CDR3. CDR3: CASAAGTSVLNEQFF. CDR3 nucleotide sequence: TGTGCCAGCGCAGCCGGGACTAGCGTGTTGAATGAGCAGTTCTTC.